Below are 15 T cell receptor beta chains sequenced from a single sample in a study of T cell repertoires in cytomegalovirus infection. Antigens of these TCRs are unknown. TCRdb re-called the reads with MiXCR, one entry per CDR3 protein. Of some 800,000 distinct CDR3 sequences listed, less than 35% are singletons. The sequencing here drew on cultured CD8+ T cells from PBMCs, taken from culture after CMV antigen stimulation. All receptors come from a human donor in good health (CMV status not recorded). Some clones in this sample may be carry-over from other donors' samples.

The chain recombines TRBV2 with TRBJ1-6; no reliable D call. The germline gives CDR1 SNHLY, CDR2 FYNNEI. The CDR3 contains 14 residues. Trimming cost V 9 bases and J 5 bases, with 14 bases left between them. CDR3 protein: CARTGLTHNSPLHF. The CDR3 DNA follows: TGTGCCAGGACCGGATTAACGCATAATTCACCCCTCCACTTT.

This clonotype was observed a handful of times. This chain connects TRBV19 to TRBJ2-3, with D maybe TRBD1 (5 bases). Germline V CDR1 and CDR2: LNHDA, SQIVND (reference sequence). Deletions cut 0 bases from V and 4 bases from J, with 23 bases between. This CDR3 comprises 19 residues. The CDR3 DNA is TGTGCCAGTAGTATAGATGGGCTAGGACAAGCTATTGATCCAGATACGCAGTATTTT. Translation: CASSIDGLGQAIDPDTQYF. Combining the CDR3 with reference TRBV19 and TRBJ2-3 gives the whole variable domain DGGITQSPKYLFRKEGQNVTLSCEQNLNHDAMYWYRQDPGQGLRLIYYSQIVNDFQKGDIAEGYSVSREKKESFPLTVTSAQKNPTAFYLCASSIDGLGQAIDPDTQYFGPGTRLTVL.

As concerns this clonotype: One base away lies a much larger clone, so this may be a sequencing read error. The chain carries TRBV7-8 and TRBJ1-5; D gene uncertain. This CDR3 comprises 17 residues. The germline CDR1 and CDR2 sequences are SGHVS and FQNEAQ. CDR3 coding DNA: TGTGCCAGCAGCGTTACTTGGGCGGAGCATAGCAATCAGTCCCAGCATTTT. As protein: CASSVTWAEHSNQSQHF.

This clonotype has a single count. The chain carries TRBV12-3 or TRBV12-4 and TRBJ1-5; no clear D gene. Trimming shortened V by 6 bases and J by 0 bases, and 15 bases separated the two germline ends. This CDR3 contains 16 residues. The CDR3 DNA reads TGTGCCAGCAGGATGTCGCAGGAAAATAGCAATCAGCCCCAGCATTTT. Amino acid sequence: CASRMSQENSNQPQHF.

This chain connects TRBV7-9 to TRBJ2-2, with D perhaps TRBD2 (5 bases). The V gene lost 5 bases and the J gene lost 6 bases, with 10 bases spanning the gap. The CDR3 runs 13 residues. Germline values: CDR1 SEHNR, CDR2 FQNEAQ (reference sequence). The CDR3 DNA sequence: TGTGCCAGCAGCGAGACGGGGTCCGGGGAGCTGTTTTTT. Encoded protein: CASSETGSGELFF.

This clonotype was counted between two and nine times. This chain uses TRBV6-2 or TRBV6-3 with TRBJ2-7; unclear D gene. Germline V gives CDR1 MNHEY, CDR2 SVGEGT. This CDR3 has 14 residues. V gave up 2 bases and J gave up 3 bases, with 11 bases separating them. The CDR3 is CASSYGGRSYEQYV. CDR3 coding DNA: TGTGCCAGCAGTTACGGCGGCAGGAGCTACGAGCAGTACGTC.

The V call is TRBV4-1, the J call TRBJ1-2; D remains ambiguous. Trimming took off 0 bases at V and 2 bases at J, with 7 bases between the two ends. The CDR3 sequence is 14 residues long. Per the germline V gene, CDR1 is MGHRA and CDR2 is YSYEKL. The CDR3 sequence: CASSQDGPNYGYTF. CDR3 DNA sequence: TGCGCCAGCAGCCAAGATGGTCCCAACTATGGCTACACCTTC.

This clonotype was picked up many times. The CDR3 here is CASSFRLASNEQFF. As DNA, the CDR3 is TGTGCCAGCAGCTTTAGACTAGCCAGCAATGAGCAGTTCTTC. V usage is TRBV7-8 and J usage is TRBJ2-1; 7 positions match TRBD2. Germline assignment: CDR1 SGHVS and CDR2 FQNEAQ. CDR3 length equals 14 residues. The V gene end was trimmed by 3 bases and the J gene end by 6 bases; junction bases not matched to a gene: 5.

Turning to this clonotype: This may come from a read error, since a much larger clone is one base off. The V and J genes are TRBV15 and TRBJ1-1; possible D gene TRBD1, 5 bases. The V end lost 5 bases, the J end lost 4 bases, and 14 bases lay between the germline ends. The CDR3 covers 14 residues. CDR1 and CDR2 from the germline V gene are LNHNV and YYDKDF (reference sequence). CDR3 protein: CATSEVRVGTEAFF. As DNA, the CDR3 is TGTGCCACCAGCGAGGTCAGGGTCGGCACTGAAGCTTTCTTT.

The CDR3 nucleotides are TGTGCCAGTAACCCGACCCGTAGCGCAGATACGCAGTATTTT. Its translation: CASNPTRSADTQYF. J is TRBJ2-3 and V is TRBV19, with D possibly being TRBD2 (5 bases). Trimming left V 7 bases short and J 4 bases short, with 15 bases between. Germline CDR1 is LNHDA and CDR2 is SQIVND (reference sequence). There are 14 residues in the CDR3.

In this sample, this clonotype turned up a few times. V gene TRBV28 combines with J gene TRBJ2-7; D perhaps matches TRBD1 (6 bases). V lost 4 bases, J lost 6 bases, and 16 bases lay in between. Germline CDR1 and CDR2: MDHEN and SYDVKM. The CDR3 runs 14 residues. CDR3 nucleotides: TGTGCCAGCAGTTCCCGGGACAACCGGGGCGAGCAGTACGTC. Translated, it gives CASSSRDNRGEQYV.

This chain joins TRBV5-4 and TRBJ1-1; a weak D match, TRBD1 (5 bases). The CDR3 has 13 residues. Trimming took 6 bases from V and 1 from J, leaving 10 bases between them. CDR1 and CDR2 from the germline V gene are SGHNT and YYREEE (reference sequence). The CDR3 loop reads CASTGTGNTEAFF. For the CDR3, the DNA is TGTGCCAGCACCGGGACGGGGAACACTGAAGCTTTCTTT.

This clonotype was detected ten times or more. The V and J genes are TRBV7-6 and TRBJ1-1, with unresolved D. Trimming removed 5 bases at V and 5 bases at J, with 12 bases between. Germline V lookup: CDR1 SGHVS, CDR2 FNYEAQ. The CDR3 extends over 13 amino acids. The DNA of the CDR3 is TGTGCCAGCAGCCTCTCCCCGGGGACTGAAGCTTTCTTT. It encodes CASSLSPGTEAFF.

This chain connects TRBV5-5 to TRBJ2-1; no clear D gene. The CDR3 extends over 13 amino acids. V was shortened by 6 bases and J by 2 bases, with 9 bases between the two germline ends. Germline values: CDR1 SGHKS, CDR2 YYEKEE (reference sequence). CDR3 protein: CASTQDPYNEQFF. CDR3 nucleotide sequence: TGTGCCAGCACCCAGGATCCCTACAATGAGCAGTTCTTC. Using reference TRBV5-5 and TRBJ2-1 for the parts outside the CDR3, the full variable domain is DAGVTQSPTHLIKTRGQQVTLRCSPISGHKSVSWYQQVLGQGPQFIFQYYEKEERGRGNFPDRFSARQFPNYSSELNVNALLLGDSALYLCASTQDPYNEQFFGPGTRLTVL.

This rearrangement joins TRBV12-3 or TRBV12-4 to TRBJ2-7; 12 nucleotides agree with TRBD2. The CDR3 loop spans 16 amino acids. J was trimmed by 2 bases and V by 4 bases; bases with no gene match: 6. The CDR3 sequence: CASSSTSGGPAYEQYF. The CDR3 nucleotides read TGTGCCAGCAGTTCGACTAGCGGGGGCCCCGCCTACGAGCAGTACTTC.